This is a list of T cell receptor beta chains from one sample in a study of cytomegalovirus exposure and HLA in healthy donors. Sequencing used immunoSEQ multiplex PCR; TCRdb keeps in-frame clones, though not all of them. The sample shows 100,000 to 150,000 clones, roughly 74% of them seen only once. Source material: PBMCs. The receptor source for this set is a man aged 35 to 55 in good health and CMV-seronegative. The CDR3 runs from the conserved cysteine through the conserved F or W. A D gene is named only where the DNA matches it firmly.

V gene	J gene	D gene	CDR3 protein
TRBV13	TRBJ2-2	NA	CASSFLRQEEQNTGELFF
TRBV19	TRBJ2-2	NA	CASSIVAPVGTGELFF
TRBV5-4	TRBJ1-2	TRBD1	CASSLGGTGGYGYTF
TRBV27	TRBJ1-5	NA	CASSLFQGLREPQHF
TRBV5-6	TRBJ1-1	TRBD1	CASSLALSRGRYTEAFF
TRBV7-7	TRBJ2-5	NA	CASSLADSETQYF
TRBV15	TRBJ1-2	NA	CATSRGFDTVSGYTF
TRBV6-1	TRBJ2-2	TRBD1	CASRTQGGTGELFF
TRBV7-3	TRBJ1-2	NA	CASSLSRDTGYTF
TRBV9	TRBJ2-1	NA	CASSVAGGLDYNEQFF
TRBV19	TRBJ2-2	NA	CASKQGLTGGELFF
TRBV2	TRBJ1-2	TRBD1	CASSPWDSYGYTF
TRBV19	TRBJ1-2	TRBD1	CASMPSWTGGNRYTF
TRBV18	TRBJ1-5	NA	CASSPEGGNQPQHF
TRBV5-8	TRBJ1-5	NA	CASSSRDNNQPQHF
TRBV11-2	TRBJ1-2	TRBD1	CASSQSPGGEDGYTF
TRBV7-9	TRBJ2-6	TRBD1	CASSPRQGHSSEANGLTF
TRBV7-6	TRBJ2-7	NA	CASSLVPGDPSEQYF
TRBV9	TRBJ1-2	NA	CASSDSGSNYGYTF
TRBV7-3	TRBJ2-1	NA	CASSLGGPLGEQFF
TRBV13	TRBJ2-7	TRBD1	CASSSRGPNSYEQYF
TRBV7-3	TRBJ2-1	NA	CASSLGGVGNEQFF
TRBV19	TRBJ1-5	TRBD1	CASRGGGSYQPQHF
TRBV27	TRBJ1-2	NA	CASSSRGEANYGYTF
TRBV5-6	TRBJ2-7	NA	CASSLLGTLSYEQYF
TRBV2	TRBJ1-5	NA	CASRPGPLSNQPQHF
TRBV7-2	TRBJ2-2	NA	CASSLIQGDHGELFF
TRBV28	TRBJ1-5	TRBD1	CASTTGQGNNQPQHF
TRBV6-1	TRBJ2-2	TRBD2	CASSAPGGRTGELFF
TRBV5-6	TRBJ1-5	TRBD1	CASSLSGGAGQPQHF
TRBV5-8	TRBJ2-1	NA	CASSLRTIQGPIHNEQFF
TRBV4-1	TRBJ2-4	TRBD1	CASSLGQGVLSAKNIQYF
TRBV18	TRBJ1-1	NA	CASSNRNTEAFF
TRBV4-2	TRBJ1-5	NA	CASSQEIAGRGQPQHF
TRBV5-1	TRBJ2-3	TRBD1	CASSLGDRVTDTQYF
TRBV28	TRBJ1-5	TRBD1	CASSFVQGARQPQHF